This T cell receptor beta chain originates from a study of T cell changes during pregnancy in multiple sclerosis. V dropped 3 bases and J dropped 8 bases, with 7 bases sitting between them. This CDR3 has 10 amino acids. The germline V gene encodes CDR1 DFQATT and CDR2 SNEGSKA (reference sequence). Some clones are missing from TCRdb's copy, which holds only in-frame ones; the method was immunoSEQ multiplex PCR. The repertoire has 50,000 to 65,000 clones, just over 90% of them found once; the top ten carry 1% to 1.5%. This chain joins TRBV20-1 and TRBJ1-1; D is undetermined. The TCR was taken from a female donor with multiple sclerosis, enrolled in a pregnancy study. Sequenced material: peripheral blood, taken in the second trimester of pregnancy. CDR3: CSARRQEAFF. Written as DNA, the CDR3 is TGCAGTGCTAGGCGGCAGGAAGCTTTCTTT.